This TCR beta chain was identified during a study of blood T cell repertoires in COVID-19. Profiled with immunoSEQ multiplex PCR; TCRdb holds only in-frame clones, not every one. The table shows 170,000 or so clones, with roughly 87% occurring only once. Recruits, aged roughly 18 to 100 years, lived in approximately 26 US areas. Resolution of symptoms, clearance, or two negative PCRs was present in recovered Cohort 3 donors. Germline V gene data show CDR1 as SNHLY and CDR2 as FYNNEI. The CDR3 has 14 amino acids. V was shortened by 4 bases and J by 7 bases, with 14 bases between the two germline ends. V and J are TRBV2 and TRBJ1-5; D may be TRBD1 (6 bases). The sample comprised PBMCs or T cells enriched from blood (not recorded which). This clonotype was obtained from a woman between 45 and 65 years old who had recovered from COVID-19. CDR3 loop: CASSGLGARQPQHF. The CDR3 nucleotides read TGTGCCAGCAGTGGCCTGGGGGCCCGACAGCCCCAGCATTTT.